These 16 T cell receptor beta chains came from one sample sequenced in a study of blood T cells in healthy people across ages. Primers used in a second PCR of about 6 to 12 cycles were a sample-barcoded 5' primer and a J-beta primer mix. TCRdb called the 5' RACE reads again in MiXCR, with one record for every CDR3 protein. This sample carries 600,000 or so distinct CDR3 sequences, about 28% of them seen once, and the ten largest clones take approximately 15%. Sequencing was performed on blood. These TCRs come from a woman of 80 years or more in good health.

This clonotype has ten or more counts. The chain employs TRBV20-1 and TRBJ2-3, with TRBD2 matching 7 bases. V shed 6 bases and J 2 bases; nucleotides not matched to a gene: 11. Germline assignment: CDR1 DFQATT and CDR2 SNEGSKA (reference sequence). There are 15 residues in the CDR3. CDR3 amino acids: CSAEFSLAYTDTQYF. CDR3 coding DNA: TGCAGTGCCGAATTCTCACTAGCGTACACAGATACGCAGTATTTT.

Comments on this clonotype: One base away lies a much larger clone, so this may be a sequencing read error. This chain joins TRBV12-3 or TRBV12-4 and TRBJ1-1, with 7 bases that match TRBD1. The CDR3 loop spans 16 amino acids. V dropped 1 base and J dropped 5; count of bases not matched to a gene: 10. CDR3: CASSLDLGTAITEAFF. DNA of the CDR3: TGTGCCAGCAGTTTAGATTTGGGGACAGCGATAACTGAAGCTTTCTTT.

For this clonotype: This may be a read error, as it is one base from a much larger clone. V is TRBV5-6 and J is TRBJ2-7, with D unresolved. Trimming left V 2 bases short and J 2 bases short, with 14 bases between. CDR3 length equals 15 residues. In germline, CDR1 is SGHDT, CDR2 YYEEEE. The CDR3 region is CASSFDSRSTYEQYF. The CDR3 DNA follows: TGTGCCAGCAGCTTTGATAGCAGGTCCACCTACGAGCAGTACTTC.

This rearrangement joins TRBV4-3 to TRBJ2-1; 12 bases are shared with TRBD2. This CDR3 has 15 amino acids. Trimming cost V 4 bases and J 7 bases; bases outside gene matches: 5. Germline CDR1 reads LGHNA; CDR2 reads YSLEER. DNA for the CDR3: TGCGCCAGCAGCCTGACTAGCGGGAGAGGAAATGAGCAGTTCTTC. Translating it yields CASSLTSGRGNEQFF.

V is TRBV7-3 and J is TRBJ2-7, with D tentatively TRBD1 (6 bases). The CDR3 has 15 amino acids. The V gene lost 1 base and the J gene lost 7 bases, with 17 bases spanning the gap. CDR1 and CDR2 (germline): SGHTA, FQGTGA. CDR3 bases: TGTGCCAGCAGCTTAAACGGACAGCTTTGGGATGAGCAGTACTTC. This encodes CASSLNGQLWDEQYF.

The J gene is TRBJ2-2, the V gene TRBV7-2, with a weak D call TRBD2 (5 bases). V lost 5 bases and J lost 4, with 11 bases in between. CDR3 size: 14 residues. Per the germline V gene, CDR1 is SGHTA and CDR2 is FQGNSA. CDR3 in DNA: TGTGCCAGCAGCGACCGACGGGGCACCGGGGAGCTGTTTTTT. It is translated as CASSDRRGTGELFF.

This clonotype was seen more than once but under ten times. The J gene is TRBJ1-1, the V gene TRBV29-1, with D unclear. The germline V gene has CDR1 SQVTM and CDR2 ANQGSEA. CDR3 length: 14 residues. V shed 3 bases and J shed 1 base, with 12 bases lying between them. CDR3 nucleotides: TGCAGCGTTGACCGTAACGTAGAGAACACTGAAGCTTTCTTT. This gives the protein CSVDRNVENTEAFF.

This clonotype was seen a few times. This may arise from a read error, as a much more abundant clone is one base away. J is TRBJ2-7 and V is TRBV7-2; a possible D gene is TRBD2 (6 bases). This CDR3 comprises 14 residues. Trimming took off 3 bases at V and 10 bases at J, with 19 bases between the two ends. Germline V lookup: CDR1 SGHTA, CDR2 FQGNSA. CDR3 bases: TGTGCCAGCAGCTTCCTCCCGACTGGGGAGGCCCAGTACTTC. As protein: CASSFLPTGEAQYF.

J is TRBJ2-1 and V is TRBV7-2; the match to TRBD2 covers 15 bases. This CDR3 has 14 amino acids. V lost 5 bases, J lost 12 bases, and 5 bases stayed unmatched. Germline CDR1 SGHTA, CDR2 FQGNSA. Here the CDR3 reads CASSIPGLAGGQFF. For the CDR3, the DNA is TGTGCCAGCAGCATACCGGGACTAGCGGGGGGGCAGTTCTTC.

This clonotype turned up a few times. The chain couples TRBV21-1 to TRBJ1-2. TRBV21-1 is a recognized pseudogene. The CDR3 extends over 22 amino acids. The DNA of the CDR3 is TGTGCCAGCAGCAACCCCAGGCAAAATTCTAACTATGGCCAAAACTCCGACTATGGCTACACCTTC. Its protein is CASSNPRQNSNYGQNSDYGYTF.

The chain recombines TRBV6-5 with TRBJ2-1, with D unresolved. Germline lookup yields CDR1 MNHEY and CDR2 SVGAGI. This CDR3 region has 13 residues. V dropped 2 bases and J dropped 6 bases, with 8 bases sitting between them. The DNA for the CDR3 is TGTGCCAGCAGTTACCTACTGACCAATGAGCAGTTCTTC. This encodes CASSYLLTNEQFF.

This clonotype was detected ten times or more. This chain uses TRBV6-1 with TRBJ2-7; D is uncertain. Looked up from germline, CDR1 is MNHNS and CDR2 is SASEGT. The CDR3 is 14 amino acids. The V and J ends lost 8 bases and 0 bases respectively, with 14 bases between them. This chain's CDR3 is CASPGVKDSYEQYF. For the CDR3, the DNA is TGTGCCAGCCCAGGAGTGAAAGACTCCTACGAGCAGTACTTC.

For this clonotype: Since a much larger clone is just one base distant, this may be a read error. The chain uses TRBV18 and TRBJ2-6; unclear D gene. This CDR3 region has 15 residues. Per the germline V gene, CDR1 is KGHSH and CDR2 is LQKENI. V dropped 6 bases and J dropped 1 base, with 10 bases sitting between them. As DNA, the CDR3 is TGTGCCAGCTCCCCGAGGCAATCTGGGGCCAACGTCCTGACTTTC. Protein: CASSPRQSGANVLTF. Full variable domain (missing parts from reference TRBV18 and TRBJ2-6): NAGVMQNPRHLVRRRGQEARLRCSPMKGHSHVYWYRQLPEEGLKFMVYLQKENIIDESGMPKERFSAEFPKEGPSILRIQQVVRGDSAAYFCASSPRQSGANVLTFGAGSRLTVL.

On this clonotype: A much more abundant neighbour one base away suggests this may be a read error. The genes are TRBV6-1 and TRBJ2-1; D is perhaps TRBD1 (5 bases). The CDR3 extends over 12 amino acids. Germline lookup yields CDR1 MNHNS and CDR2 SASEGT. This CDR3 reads CVSSETADEQDF. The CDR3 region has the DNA TGTGTCAGCAGTGAGACAGCTGACGAGCAGGACTTC.

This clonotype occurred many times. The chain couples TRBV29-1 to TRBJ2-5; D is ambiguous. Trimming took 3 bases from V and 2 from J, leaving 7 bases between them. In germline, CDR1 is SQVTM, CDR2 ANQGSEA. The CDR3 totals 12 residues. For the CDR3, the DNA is TGCAGCGTTGACTTCCAGCAAGAGACCCAGTACTTC. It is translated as CSVDFQQETQYF.

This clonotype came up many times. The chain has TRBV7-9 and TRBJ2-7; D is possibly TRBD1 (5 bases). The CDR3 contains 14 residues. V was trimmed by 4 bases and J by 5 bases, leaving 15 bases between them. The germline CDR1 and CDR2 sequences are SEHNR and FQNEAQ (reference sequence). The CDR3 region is CASSSGVARDEQYF. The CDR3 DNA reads TGTGCCAGCAGCTCGGGTGTGGCCAGGGACGAGCAGTACTTC.